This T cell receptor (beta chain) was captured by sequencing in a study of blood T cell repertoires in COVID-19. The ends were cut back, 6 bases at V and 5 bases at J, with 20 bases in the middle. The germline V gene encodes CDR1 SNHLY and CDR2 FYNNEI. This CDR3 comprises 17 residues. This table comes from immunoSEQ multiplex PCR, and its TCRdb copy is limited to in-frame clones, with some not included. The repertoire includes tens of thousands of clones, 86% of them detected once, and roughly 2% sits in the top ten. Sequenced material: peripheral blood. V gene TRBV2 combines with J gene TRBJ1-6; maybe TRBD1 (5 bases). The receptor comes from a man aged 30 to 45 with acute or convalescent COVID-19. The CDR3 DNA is TGTGCCAGCAGGTGGCAGGGCTCCCTTGAGGATAATTCACCCCTCCACTTT. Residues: CASRWQGSLEDNSPLHF.